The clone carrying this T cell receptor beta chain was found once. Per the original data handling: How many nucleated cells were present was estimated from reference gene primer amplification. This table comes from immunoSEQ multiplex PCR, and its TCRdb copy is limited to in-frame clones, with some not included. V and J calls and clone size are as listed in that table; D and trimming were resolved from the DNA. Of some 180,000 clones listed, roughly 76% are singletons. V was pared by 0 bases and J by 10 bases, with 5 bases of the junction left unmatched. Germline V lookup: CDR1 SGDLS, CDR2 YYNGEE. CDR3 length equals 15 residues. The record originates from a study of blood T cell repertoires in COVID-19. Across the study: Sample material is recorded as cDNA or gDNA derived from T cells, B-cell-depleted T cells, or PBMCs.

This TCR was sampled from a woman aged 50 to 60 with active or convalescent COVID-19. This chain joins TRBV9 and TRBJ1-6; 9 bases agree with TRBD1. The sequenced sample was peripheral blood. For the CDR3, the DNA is TGTGCCAGCAGCGTAGAAGGGACAGGGTCCTCACCCCTCCACTTT. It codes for CASSVEGTGSSPLHF.